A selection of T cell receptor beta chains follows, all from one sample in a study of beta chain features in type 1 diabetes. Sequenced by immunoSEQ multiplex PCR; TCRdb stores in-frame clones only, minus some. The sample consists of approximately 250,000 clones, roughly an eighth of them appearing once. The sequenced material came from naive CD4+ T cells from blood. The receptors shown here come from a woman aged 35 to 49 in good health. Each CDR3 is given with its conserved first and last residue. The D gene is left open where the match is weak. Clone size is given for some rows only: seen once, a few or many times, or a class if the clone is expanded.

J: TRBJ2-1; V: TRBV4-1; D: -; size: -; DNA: TGCGCCAGCAGCCAAGAAGTCGGGGGAGCCTTAAGCTCCTACAATGAGCAGTTCTTC; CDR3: CASSQEVGGALSSYNEQFF
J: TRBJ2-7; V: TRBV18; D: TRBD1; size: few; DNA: TGTGCCAGCTCGCGGGACAGGGCGAGGTACGAGCAGTACTTC; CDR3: CASSRDRARYEQYF
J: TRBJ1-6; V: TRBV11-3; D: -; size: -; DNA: TGTGCCAGCAGCGGGCCCAACTTAGGTTCACCCCTCCACTTT; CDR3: CASSGPNLGSPLHF
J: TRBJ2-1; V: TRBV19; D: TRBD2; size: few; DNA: TGTGCCAGTGGGGGCGCGGCGGGGGGGTCATACAATGAGCAGTTCTTC; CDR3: CASGGAAGGSYNEQFF
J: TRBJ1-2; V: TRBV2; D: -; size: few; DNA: TGTGCCAGCAGTGTTCGACGGGAAAACTATGGCTACACCTTC; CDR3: CASSVRRENYGYTF
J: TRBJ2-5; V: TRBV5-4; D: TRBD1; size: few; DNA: TGTGCCAGCAGCCCGGGATTAAGGGACAGGGTGGGGACCCAGTACTTC; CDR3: CASSPGLRDRVGTQYF
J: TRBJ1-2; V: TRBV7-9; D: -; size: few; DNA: TGTGCCAGCAGCTTAGGTACAGGGCTAAACTATGGCTACACCTTC; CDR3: CASSLGTGLNYGYTF
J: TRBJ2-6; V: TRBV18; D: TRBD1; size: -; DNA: TGTGCCAGCTCACCACCCCTATTGACAGGGCTTGGCTCTGGGGCCAACGTCCTGACTTTC; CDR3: CASSPPLLTGLGSGANVLTF
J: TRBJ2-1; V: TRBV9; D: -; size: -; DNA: TGTGCCAGCAGCGTCCCGGGCCGGGGCTCCTACAATGAGCAGTTCTTC; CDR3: CASSVPGRGSYNEQFF
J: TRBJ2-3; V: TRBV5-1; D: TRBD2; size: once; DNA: TGCGCCAGCAGCTTGGGGACTAGAGCAGGCACAGATACGCAGTATTTT; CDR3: CASSLGTRAGTDTQYF
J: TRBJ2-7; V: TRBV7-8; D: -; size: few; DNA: TGTGCCAGCAGCTTAGACACCTCCTACGAGCAGTACTTC; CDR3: CASSLDTSYEQYF
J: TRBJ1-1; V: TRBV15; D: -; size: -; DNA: TGTGCCACCAGCAGAGGGACAGTCCAGAACACTGAAGCTTTCTTT; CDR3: CATSRGTVQNTEAFF
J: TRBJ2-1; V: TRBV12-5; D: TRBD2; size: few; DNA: TGTGCTAGTACCGGACTAGCGGGGGGCTACAATGAGCAGTTCTTC; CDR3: CASTGLAGGYNEQFF
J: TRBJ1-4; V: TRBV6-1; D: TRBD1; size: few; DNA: TGTGCCAGCAGTAATACAGGGGGCTTTGATGAAAAACTGTTTTTT; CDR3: CASSNTGGFDEKLFF
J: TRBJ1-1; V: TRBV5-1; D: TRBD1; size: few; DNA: TGCGCCAGCAGCGCCCAGACAGGGCTGAACACTGAAGCTTTCTTT; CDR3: CASSAQTGLNTEAFF
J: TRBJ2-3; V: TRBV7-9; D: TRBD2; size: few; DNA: TGTGCCAGCAGCTTAGCCCGGGGACTAACGATCACAGATACGCAGTATTTT; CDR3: CASSLARGLTITDTQYF
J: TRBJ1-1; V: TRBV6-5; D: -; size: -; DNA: TGTGCCAGCAGTTATCCCGGGAAGAACACTGAAGCTTTCTTT; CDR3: CASSYPGKNTEAFF
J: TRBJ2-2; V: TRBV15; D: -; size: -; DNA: TGTGCCACCAGCAGGTCTCAGACCGGGGAGCTGTTTTTT; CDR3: CATSRSQTGELFF
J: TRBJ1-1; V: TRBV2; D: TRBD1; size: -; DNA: TGTGCCAGCAGTGAAGGGTCCGACAGGGGGATTGGGAACACTGAAGCTTTCTTT; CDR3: CASSEGSDRGIGNTEAFF
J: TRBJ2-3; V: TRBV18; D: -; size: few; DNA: TGTGCCAGCTCACCGAGAGAAAGCACAGATACGCAGTATTTT; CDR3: CASSPRESTDTQYF